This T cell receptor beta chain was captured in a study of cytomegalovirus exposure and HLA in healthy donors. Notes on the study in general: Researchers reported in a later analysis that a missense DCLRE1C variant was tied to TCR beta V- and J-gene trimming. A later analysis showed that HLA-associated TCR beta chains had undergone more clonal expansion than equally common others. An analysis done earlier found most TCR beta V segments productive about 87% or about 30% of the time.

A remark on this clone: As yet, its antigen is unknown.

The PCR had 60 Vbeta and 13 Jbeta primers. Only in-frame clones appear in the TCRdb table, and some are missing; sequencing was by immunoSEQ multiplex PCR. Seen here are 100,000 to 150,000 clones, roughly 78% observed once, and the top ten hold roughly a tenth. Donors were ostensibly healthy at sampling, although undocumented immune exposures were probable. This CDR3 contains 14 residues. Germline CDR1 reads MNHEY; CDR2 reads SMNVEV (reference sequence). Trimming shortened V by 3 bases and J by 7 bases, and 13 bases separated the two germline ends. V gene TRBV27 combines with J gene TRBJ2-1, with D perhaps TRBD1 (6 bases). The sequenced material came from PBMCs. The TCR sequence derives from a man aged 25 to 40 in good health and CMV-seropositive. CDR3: CASSFALTGNEQFF. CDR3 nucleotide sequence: TGTGCCAGCAGTTTCGCATTAACAGGGAATGAGCAGTTCTTC.